The 8 T cell receptor beta chains listed next were all sequenced from one sample in a study of blood T cell repertoires in COVID-19. Using immunoSEQ multiplex PCR, the repertoire was profiled, and TCRdb retains in-frame clones only, with some absent. Here the sample spans some 240,000 clones, roughly 81% being singletons. The sample was PBMCs or T cells enriched from blood (not recorded which). The receptors come from a woman in her forties or fifties who had been exposed to COVID-19.

J is TRBJ2-2 and V is TRBV18, with D possibly TRBD2 on 6 matching bases. The V gene lost 6 bases and the J gene lost 2 bases, with 13 bases spanning the gap. Germline V gives CDR1 KGHSH, CDR2 LQKENI. The CDR3 covers 15 residues. The CDR3 region has the DNA TGTGCCAGCTCGCCGGGACTCCTTAACACCGGGGAGCTGTTTTTT. Its translation is CASSPGLLNTGELFF. The full variable domain, in which reference TRBV18 and TRBJ2-2 provide the parts outside the CDR3, is NAGVMQNPRHLVRRRGQEARLRCSPMKGHSHVYWYRQLPEEGLKFMVYLQKENIIDESGMPKERFSAEFPKEGPSILRIQQVVRGDSAAYFCASSPGLLNTGELFFGEGSRLTVL.

This clone showed up many times. The V gene is TRBV7-9, the J gene TRBJ1-2; the D gene is possibly TRBD1 (6 bases). This CDR3 region has 15 residues. V was trimmed by 4 bases and J by 8 bases, leaving 20 bases between them. The germline V gene has CDR1 SEHNR and CDR2 FQNEAQ (reference sequence). CDR3 DNA sequence: TGTGCCAGCAGCTCATCACAGGGTAGTATGTCGGGCTACACCTTC. The encoded protein is CASSSSQGSMSGYTF.

This chain uses TRBV19 with TRBJ2-3; possible D gene TRBD2, 5 bases. Looked up from germline, CDR1 is LNHDA and CDR2 is SQIVND (reference sequence). The CDR3 spans 15 residues. Deletions cut 3 bases from V and 2 bases from J, with 12 bases between. CDR3 sequence (DNA): TGTGCCAGTAGTATCCACGGGGAGCTCACAGATACGCAGTATTTT. This encodes CASSIHGELTDTQYF.

The V and J genes are TRBV7-6 and TRBJ1-1; a possible D gene is TRBD1 (5 bases). V lost 2 bases, J lost 1 base, and 11 bases lay in between. This CDR3 spans 15 amino acids. Germline V gene data show CDR1 as SGHVS and CDR2 as FNYEAQ. In nucleotides, the CDR3 is TGTGCCAGCAGCTTAACGGACACACCGAACACTGAAGCTTTCTTT. It specifies CASSLTDTPNTEAFF.

The chain joins TRBV15 to TRBJ1-5; 10 nucleotides align to TRBD1. Germline lookup yields CDR1 LNHNV and CDR2 YYDKDF (reference sequence). The CDR3 contains 15 residues. Germline trimming cut 3 bases from V and 3 bases from J; bases unmatched to any gene: 2. CDR3 in DNA: TGTGCCACCAGCAGGGACAGGGGGTACAATCAGCCCCAGCATTTT. It yields the protein CATSRDRGYNQPQHF.

This chain uses TRBV18 with TRBJ2-1; 9 bases agree with TRBD2. Germline CDR1 KGHSH, CDR2 LQKENI. The CDR3 extends over 17 amino acids. V lost 1 base and J lost 0; bases outside the gene matches: 4. The CDR3 sequence is CASSPLSGGISYNEQFF. In DNA form, the CDR3 reads TGTGCCAGCTCACCACTTAGCGGGGGTATCTCCTACAATGAGCAGTTCTTC.

The V gene is TRBV10-3, the J gene TRBJ1-2; possible D gene TRBD1, 5 bases. Trimming pared 2 bases from V and 0 bases from J, leaving 13 bases between. This CDR3 contains 16 residues. Germline V gene lookup returns CDR1 ENHRY and CDR2 SYGVKD. The CDR3 DNA sequence: TGTGCCATCAGTGAGGATCCGACAGCCTCTAACTATGGCTACACCTTC. Its translation: CAISEDPTASNYGYTF.

This chain links TRBV7-2 with TRBJ1-1; D uncertain. Trimming shortened V by 11 bases and J by 4 bases, and 14 bases separated the two germline ends. The CDR3 has 12 amino acids. The germline V gene encodes CDR1 SGHTA and CDR2 FQGNSA. CDR3: CADFKQSTEAFF. DNA for the CDR3: TGTGCCGACTTCAAGCAAAGCACTGAAGCTTTCTTT.